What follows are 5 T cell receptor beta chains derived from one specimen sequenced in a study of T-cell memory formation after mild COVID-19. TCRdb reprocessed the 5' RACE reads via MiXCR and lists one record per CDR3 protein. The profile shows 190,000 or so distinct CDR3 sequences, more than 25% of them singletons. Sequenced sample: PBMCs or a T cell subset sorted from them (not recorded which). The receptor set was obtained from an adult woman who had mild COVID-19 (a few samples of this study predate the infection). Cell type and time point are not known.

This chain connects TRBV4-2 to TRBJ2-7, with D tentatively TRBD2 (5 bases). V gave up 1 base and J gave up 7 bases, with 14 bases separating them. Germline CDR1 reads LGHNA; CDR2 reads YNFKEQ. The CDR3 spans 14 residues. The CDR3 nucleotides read TGTGCCAGCAGCCAAGGGCAAGAGGGTGAAGAGCAGTACTTC. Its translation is CASSQGQEGEEQYF.

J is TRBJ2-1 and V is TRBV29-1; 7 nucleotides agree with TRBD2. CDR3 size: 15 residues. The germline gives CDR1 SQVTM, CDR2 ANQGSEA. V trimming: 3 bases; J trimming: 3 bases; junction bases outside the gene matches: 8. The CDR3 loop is CSVELAAGYYNEQFF. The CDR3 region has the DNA TGCAGCGTTGAGTTGGCAGCGGGGTACTACAATGAGCAGTTCTTC.

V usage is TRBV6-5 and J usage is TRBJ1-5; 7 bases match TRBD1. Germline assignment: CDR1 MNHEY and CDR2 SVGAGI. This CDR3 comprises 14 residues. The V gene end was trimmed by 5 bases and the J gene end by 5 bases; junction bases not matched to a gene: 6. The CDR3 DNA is TGTGCCAGCAGTCAAGGGACAGCTCATCAGCCCCAGCATTTT. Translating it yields CASSQGTAHQPQHF.

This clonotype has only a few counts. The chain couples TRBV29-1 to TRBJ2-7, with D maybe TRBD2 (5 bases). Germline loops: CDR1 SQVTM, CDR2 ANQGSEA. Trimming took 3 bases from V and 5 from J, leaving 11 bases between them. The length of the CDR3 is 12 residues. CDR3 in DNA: TGCAGCGTTGACGGGGAAGCCAACGAGCAGTACTTC. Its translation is CSVDGEANEQYF.

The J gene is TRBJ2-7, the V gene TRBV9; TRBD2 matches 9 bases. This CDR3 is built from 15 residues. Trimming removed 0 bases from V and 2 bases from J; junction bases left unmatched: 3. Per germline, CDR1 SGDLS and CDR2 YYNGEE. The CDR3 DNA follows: TGTGCCAGCAGCGTAGCTAGCGGGGCCGCCTACGAGCAGTACTTC. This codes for CASSVASGAAYEQYF.